This record concerns one T cell receptor beta chain sequence. The target of this receptor is not known. The input lacks base qualities; no much larger clone sits a single base away. There are 14 amino acids in the CDR3, from cysteine to phenylalanine inclusive. Only the CDR3 region is kept as DNA, spanning 42 bases read in frame from base 1. The germline V gene (reference sequence) specifies LNHDA as CDR1 and SQIVND as CDR2. V is pared back by 10 bases and J by 5 bases, with 19 bases lying between the germline termini. The sample comes from a study of T cells in narcolepsy (dated by TCRdb to 2016 to 2019). Broadly, across the study: The study enrolled patients with narcolepsy type 1 or type 2 (NT1, NT2) together with healthy control donors. To look for autoreactive T cells in narcolepsy patients that target self-antigens of hypocretin neurons (hypocretin, TRIB2), the study used TCR Vbeta sequencing to follow clonotypes in blood and CSF.

For TCR Vbeta sequencing, memory CD4+ T cells were sorted ex vivo from the peripheral blood of both healthy controls and narcolepsy patients. Libraries were constructed by the immunoSEQ multiplex PCR assay. TCRdb obtained this table from immuneACCESS and retained in-frame rearrangements with V and J assigned. These tables miss some clones; where compared with another copy, unresolved V genes account for less than half of the shortfall, and the remainder is unexplained. The sample table lists fewer than 40,000 clones, 75% to 85% of them with a count of one. The top ten hold 2.5% of the sample. Study-level results and caveats: No sequences matching autoreactive T cell clones were present in some of the blood memory CD4+ repertoires from patients and controls. Plots comparing CSF and blood CD4+ T cell clonotypes from the same patient highlighted HCRT-specific and TRIB2-specific autoreactive clonotypes. Autoreactive clonotypes were reported to be detected serially in the blood of the same patients and of different patients, but not in the blood of healthy controls. Numbers of sequenced blood memory CD4+ clonotypes were comparable, averaging roughly 40,000 in patients and under 35,000 in controls.

This clonotype was obtained from a human donor with narcolepsy. The sample comprised CD45RA- memory CD4+ T cells from PBMCs. What this sample's cell subset or site label stands for: memory T cells sorted ex vivo from peripheral blood. This receptor chain uses TRBV19 and TRBJ2-3; the D region possibly corresponds to TRBD1 (6 bases align). At the DNA level, the sequence is TGTGCCACTAGGGGGACGGAGCAATTAGATACGCAGTATTTT. This gives the protein CATRGTEQLDTQYF.